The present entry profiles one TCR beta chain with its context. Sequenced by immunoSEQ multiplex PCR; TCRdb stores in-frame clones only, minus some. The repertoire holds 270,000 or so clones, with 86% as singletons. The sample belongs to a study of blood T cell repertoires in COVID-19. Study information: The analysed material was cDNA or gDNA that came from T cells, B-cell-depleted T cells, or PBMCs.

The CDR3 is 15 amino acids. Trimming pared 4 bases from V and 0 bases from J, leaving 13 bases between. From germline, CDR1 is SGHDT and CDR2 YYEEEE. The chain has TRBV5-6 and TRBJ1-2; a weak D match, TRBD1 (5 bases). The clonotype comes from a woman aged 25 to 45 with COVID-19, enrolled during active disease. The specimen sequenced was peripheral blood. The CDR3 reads CASSTLPGTNYGYTF. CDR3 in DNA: TGTGCCAGCAGCACTCTGCCAGGGACTAACTATGGCTACACCTTC.